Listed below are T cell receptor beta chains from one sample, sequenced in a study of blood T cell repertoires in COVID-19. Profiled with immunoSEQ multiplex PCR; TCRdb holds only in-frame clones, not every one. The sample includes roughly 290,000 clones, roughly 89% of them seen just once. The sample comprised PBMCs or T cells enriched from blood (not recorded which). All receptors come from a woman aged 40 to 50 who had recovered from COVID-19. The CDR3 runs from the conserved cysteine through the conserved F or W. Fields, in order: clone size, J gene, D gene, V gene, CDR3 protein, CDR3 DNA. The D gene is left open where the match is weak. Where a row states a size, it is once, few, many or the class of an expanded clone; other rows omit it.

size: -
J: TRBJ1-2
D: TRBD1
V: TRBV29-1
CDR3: CSVEDPGQVRGYTF
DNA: TGCAGCGTTGAAGATCCAGGACAGGTTCGTGGCTACACCTTC

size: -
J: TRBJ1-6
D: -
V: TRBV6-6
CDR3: CASRDMTSPLHF
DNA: TGTGCCAGCAGAGACATGACCTCACCCCTCCACTTT

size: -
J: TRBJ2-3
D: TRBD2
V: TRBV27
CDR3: CASSRRLAGEADTQYF
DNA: TGTGCCAGCAGTCGCCGACTAGCGGGAGAAGCAGATACGCAGTATTTT

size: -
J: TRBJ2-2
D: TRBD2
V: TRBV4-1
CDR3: CASSQAFPIAGGPIGELFF
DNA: TGCGCCAGCAGCCAAGCCTTTCCCATAGCGGGAGGGCCGATCGGGGAGCTGTTTTTT

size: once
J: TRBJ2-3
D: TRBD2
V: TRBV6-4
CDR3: CAIIKRERSTDTQYF
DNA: TGTGCCATCATTAAGCGGGAGAGGAGCACAGATACGCAGTATTTT

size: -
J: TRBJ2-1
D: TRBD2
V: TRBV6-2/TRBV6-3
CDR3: CASSYSIGGSSGSSPYNEQFF
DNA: TGTGCCAGCAGTTACTCGATTGGGGGCTCTAGCGGGAGTAGCCCCTACAATGAGCAGTTCTTC

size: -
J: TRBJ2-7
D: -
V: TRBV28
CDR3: CASSSQTGEQYF
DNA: TGTGCCAGCAGTTCCCAGACGGGGGAGCAGTACTTC

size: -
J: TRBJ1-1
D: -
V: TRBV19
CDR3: CASSKGQNTEAFF
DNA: TGTGCCAGTAGTAAAGGACAGAACACTGAAGCTTTCTTT

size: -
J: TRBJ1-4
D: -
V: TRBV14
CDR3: CASSQGLNEKLFF
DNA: TGTGCCAGCAGCCAAGGGCTTAATGAAAAACTGTTTTTT

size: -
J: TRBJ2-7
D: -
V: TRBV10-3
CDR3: CAISTGSYEQYF
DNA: TGTGCCATCAGTACAGGTTCCTACGAGCAGTACTTC

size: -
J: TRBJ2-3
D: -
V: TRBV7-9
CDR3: CASSFQGVRTDTQYF
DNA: TGTGCCAGCAGCTTCCAAGGGGTTAGGACAGATACGCAGTATTTT

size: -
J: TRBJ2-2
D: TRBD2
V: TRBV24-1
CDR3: CATGLAGGVGELFF
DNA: TGTGCCACCGGACTAGCGGGGGGGGTTGGGGAGCTGTTTTTT

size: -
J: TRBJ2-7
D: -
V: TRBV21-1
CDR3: CASSKALDRGLLRFYEQYF
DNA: TGTGCCAGCAGCAAAGCGCTAGACAGGGGGCTTTTGAGGTTTTACGAGCAGTACTTC

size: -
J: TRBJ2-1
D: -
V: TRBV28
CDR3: CASSSYRVTAYNEQFF
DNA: TGTGCCAGCAGTTCCTACAGGGTCACCGCCTACAATGAGCAGTTCTTC

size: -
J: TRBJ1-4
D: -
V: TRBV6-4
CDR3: CASSDERVPLNEKLFF
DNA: TGTGCCAGCAGTGACGAGAGAGTCCCCCTTAATGAAAAACTGTTTTTT

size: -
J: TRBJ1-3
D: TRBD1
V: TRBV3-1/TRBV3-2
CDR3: CASSQASLRGHPRSGNTIYF
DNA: TGTGCCAGCAGCCAAGCGTCGCTCAGGGGGCACCCACGCTCTGGAAACACCATATATTTT

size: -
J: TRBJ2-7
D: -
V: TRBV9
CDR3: CASGRDVESYEQYF
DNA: TGTGCCAGCGGCCGGGATGTCGAGTCCTACGAGCAGTACTTC

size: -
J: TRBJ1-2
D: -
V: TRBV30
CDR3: CAWGGTLRGYTF
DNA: TGTGCCTGGGGCGGGACTCTCCGGGGCTACACCTTC

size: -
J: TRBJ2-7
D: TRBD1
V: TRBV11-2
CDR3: CASSLGGTGDYEQYF
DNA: TGTGCCAGCAGCCTAGGCGGGACAGGGGACTACGAGCAGTACTTC

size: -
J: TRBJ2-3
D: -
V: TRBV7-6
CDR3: CASSVSSRRGADTQYF
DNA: TGTGCCAGCAGCGTTTCTAGCCGGAGAGGTGCAGATACGCAGTATTTT

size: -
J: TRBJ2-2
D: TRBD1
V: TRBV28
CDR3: CASSLTGAKLTGELFF
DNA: TGTGCCAGCAGTTTAACAGGGGCGAAACTCACCGGGGAGCTGTTTTTT

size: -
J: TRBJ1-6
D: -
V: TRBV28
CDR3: CASGTGGPLHF
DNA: TGTGCCAGCGGAACGGGGGGACCCCTCCACTTT

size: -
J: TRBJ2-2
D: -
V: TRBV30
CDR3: CAWSPRAGELFF
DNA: TGTGCCTGGAGTCCGCGGGCCGGGGAGCTGTTTTTT

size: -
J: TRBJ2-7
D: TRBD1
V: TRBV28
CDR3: CASSFPRDRVSEQYF
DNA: TGTGCCAGCAGTTTCCCTAGGGACAGGGTCTCCGAGCAGTACTTC

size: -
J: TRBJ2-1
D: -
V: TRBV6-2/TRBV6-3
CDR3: CASSYSREYNEQFF
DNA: TGTGCCAGCAGTTACTCGAGAGAGTACAATGAGCAGTTCTTC

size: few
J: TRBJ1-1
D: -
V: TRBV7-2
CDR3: CASRPGTTNTEAFF
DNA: TGTGCCAGCAGACCCGGGACAACTAACACTGAAGCTTTCTTT

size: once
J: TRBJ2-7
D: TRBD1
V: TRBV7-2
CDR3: CASSLGPGQGGYEQYF
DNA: TGTGCCAGCAGCTTAGGCCCGGGACAGGGCGGCTACGAGCAGTACTTC

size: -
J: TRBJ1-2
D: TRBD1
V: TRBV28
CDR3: CASRRQGAAYGYTF
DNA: TGTGCCAGCAGACGACAGGGTGCGGCCTATGGCTACACCTTC

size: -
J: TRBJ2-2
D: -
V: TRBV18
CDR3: CASSPKDISNTGELFF
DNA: TGTGCCAGCTCACCTAAGGACATCTCGAACACCGGGGAGCTGTTTTTT

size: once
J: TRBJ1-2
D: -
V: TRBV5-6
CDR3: CASSFWGHNYGYTF
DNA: TGTGCCAGCAGCTTCTGGGGGCACAACTATGGCTACACCTTC

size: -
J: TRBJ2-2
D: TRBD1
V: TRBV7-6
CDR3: CASSLAGQGTGELFF
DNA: TGTGCCAGCAGCTTAGCGGGACAGGGGACCGGGGAGCTGTTTTTT

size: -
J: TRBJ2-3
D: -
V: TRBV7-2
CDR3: CASSSFLGRFTDTQYF
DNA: TGTGCCAGCAGCTCGTTCTTAGGGAGGTTCACAGATACGCAGTATTTT

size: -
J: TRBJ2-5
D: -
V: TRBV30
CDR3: CAWSPGGGRETQYF
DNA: TGTGCCTGGAGTCCTGGGGGGGGCCGGGAGACCCAGTACTTC

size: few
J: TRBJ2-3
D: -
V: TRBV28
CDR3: CASNGGHTDTQYF
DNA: TGTGCCAGCAATGGCGGGCACACAGATACGCAGTATTTT

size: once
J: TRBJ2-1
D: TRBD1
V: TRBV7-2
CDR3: CASSLGGDRVGNEQFF
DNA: TGTGCCAGCAGCTTAGGGGGGGACAGGGTGGGCAATGAGCAGTTCTTC

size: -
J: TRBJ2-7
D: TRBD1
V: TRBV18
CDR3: CASSPGTEPYEQYF
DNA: TGTGCCAGCTCCCCCGGGACAGAGCCCTACGAGCAGTACTTC

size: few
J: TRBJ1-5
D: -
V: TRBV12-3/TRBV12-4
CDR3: CASSYNQPQHF
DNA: TGTGCCAGCAGCTACAATCAGCCCCAGCATTTT

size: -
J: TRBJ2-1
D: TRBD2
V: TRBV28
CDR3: CASSLGGTRNNEQFF
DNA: TGTGCCAGCAGTTTAGGGGGGACTAGGAACAATGAGCAGTTCTTC

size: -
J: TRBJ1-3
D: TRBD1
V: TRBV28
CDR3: CASRHTGGGNTIYF
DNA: TGTGCCAGCCGTCACACAGGGGGTGGAAACACCATATATTTT

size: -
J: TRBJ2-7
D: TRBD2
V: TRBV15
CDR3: CATSRGLAEGSYEQYF
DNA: TGTGCCACCAGCAGGGGACTAGCCGAAGGCTCCTACGAGCAGTACTTC

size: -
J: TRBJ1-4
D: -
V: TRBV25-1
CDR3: CASLRGSDEKLFF
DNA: TGTGCCAGCCTAAGGGGGTCGGATGAAAAACTGTTTTTT

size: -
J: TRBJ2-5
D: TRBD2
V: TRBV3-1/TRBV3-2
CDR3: CASSKPRTSGNQETQYF
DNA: TGTGCCAGCAGCAAACCCCGGACTAGCGGGAACCAAGAGACCCAGTACTTC

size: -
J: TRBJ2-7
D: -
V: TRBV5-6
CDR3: CASSLFQGGYEQYF
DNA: TGTGCCAGCAGCCTATTTCAGGGGGGCTACGAGCAGTACTTC

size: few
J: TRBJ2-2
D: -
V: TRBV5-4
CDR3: CASSLAQEGELFF
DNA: TGTGCCAGCAGCTTGGCTCAGGAAGGGGAGCTGTTTTTT